This TCR beta chain comes out of a study of identifying expanded T cells in peripheral blood. Method: immunoSEQ multiplex PCR; TCRdb's copy keeps in-frame clones and lacks some. Among about 82,000 clones, 70% to 90% were seen once, and the ten largest hold approximately 7%. The CDR3 runs to 13 residues. Germline CDR1 is SGHRS and CDR2 is YFSETQ. Trimming removed 0 bases at V and 6 bases at J, with 9 bases between. About this clone: Its antigen is currently unknown.

Healthy donors had no documented immune events, such as infections, while sampled. Study results and limitations: Clone count variance between approximately two-week samples rose with total template count. Differentially abundant clones: about 1.3 between replicates, approximately 15 at around 15 days, roughly 18 at four.

What was sequenced was blood. The genes are TRBV5-1 and TRBJ1-1; D gene unclear. This sequence was found in a person aged 18 to 70 in good health. CDR3 bases: TGCGCCAGCAGCTTGGTGGAGTTCCCTGAAGCTTTCTTT. Its translation: CASSLVEFPEAFF.